The present entry profiles one T cell receptor beta chain with its context. The antigen is unknown. RNA totalling roughly 0.5 to 1 ug underwent reverse transcription with random hexamers. TCRdb analysed the immunoSEQ multiplex PCR reads with MiXCR anew, one entry per CDR3 protein. The sample shows approximately 120,000 distinct CDR3 sequences, 90% to 95% of them seen only once. Germline CDR1 is SGHRS and CDR2 is YFSETQ. V lost 5 bases and J lost 1, with 9 bases in between. The CDR3 spans 13 residues. The data are from a study of CD8 T cells in Susac syndrome. Study-wide background: Patients with Susac syndrome who were sequenced included more than 5 with active disease and fewer than 10 in remission. Study-level findings and limits: The total CD8+ repertoires contained around 15 Susac-specific public clones, and the CD8+ TEMRA repertoires contained 4 to 6. In TEMRA cells and active patients, CD8+ clonal expansion in Susac reached its peak.

This receptor was obtained from a human donor with Susac syndrome. The sequenced sample consisted of CD8+ T cells from PBMCs. This rearrangement joins TRBV5-1 to TRBJ1-1, with D maybe TRBD1 (5 bases). The CDR3 region has the DNA TGCGCCAGCAGATTAAGGGGGAACACTGAAGCTTTCTTT. Translated, it gives CASRLRGNTEAFF.